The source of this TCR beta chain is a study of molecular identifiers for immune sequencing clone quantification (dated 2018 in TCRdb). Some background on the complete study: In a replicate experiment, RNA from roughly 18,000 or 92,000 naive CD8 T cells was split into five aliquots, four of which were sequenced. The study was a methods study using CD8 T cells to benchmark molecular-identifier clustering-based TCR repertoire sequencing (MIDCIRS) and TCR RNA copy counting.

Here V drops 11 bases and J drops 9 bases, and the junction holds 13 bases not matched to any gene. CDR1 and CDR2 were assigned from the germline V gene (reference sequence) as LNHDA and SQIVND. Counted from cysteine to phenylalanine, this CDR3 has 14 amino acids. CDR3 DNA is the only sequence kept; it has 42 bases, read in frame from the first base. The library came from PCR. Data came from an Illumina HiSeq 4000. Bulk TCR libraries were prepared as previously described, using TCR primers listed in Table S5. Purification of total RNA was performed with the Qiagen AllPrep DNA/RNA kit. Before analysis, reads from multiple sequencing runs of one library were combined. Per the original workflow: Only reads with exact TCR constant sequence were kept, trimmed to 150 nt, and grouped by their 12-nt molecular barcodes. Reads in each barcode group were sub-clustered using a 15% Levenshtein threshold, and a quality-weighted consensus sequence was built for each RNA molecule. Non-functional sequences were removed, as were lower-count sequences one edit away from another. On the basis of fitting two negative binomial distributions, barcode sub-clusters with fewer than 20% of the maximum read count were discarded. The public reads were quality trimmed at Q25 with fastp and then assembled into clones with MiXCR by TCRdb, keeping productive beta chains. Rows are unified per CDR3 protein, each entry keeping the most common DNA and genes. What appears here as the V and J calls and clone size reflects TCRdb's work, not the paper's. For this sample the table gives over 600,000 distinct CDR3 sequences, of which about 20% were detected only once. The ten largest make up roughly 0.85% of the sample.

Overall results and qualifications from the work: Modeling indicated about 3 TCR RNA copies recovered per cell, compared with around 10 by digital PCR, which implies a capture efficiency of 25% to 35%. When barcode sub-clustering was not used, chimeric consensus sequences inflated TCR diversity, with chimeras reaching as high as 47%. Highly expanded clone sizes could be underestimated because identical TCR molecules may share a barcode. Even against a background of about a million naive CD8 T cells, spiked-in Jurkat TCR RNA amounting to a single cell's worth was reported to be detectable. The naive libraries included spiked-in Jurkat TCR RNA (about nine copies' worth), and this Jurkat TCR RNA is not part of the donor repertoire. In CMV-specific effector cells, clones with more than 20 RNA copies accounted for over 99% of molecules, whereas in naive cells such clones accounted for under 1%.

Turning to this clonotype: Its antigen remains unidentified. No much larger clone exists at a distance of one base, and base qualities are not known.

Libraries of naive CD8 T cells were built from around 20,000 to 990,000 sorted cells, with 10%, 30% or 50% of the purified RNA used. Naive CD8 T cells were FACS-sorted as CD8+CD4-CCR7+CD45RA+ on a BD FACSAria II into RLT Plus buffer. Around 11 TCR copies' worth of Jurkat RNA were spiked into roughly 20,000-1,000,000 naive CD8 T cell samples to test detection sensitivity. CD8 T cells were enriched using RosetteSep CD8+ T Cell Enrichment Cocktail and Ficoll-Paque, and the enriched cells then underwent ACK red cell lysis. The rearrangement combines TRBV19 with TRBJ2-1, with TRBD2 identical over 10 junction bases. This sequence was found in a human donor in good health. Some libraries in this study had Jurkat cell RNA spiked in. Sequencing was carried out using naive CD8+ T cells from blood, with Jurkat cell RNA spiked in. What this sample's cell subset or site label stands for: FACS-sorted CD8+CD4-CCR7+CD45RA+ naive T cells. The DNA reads TGTGCCGGTGCCGGGACTAGCGTTTCAGTTGAGCAGTTCTTC. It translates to CAGAGTSVSVEQFF.